Listed below are T cell receptor beta chains from one sample, sequenced in a study of blood T cell repertoires in COVID-19. Sequenced by immunoSEQ multiplex PCR; TCRdb stores in-frame clones only, minus some. Here the sample spans 110,000 or so clones, approximately 85% being singletons. The source material was peripheral blood. The receptors originated from a woman in her sixties with COVID-19, enrolled during active disease. Each CDR3 is given with its conserved first and last residue. D genes are given only for firm matches. Clone sizes are given selectively: once, few, many, or a class where the clone is expanded.

j_call d_call clone_size v_call cdr3_nt cdr3_aa
TRBJ2-7 TRBD1 . TRBV6-5 TGTGCCATCATGGGACGAGACAGGGGCTACGAGCAGTACTTC CAIMGRDRGYEQYF
TRBJ1-2 . . TRBV7-8 TGTGCCAGCAGCTTAGTGGGCGGGGAGACCGACTATGGCTACACCTTC CASSLVGGETDYGYTF
TRBJ2-1 TRBD2 . TRBV25-1 TGTGCCAGCAGTGAATATGGTGGGGCTAGCGGGGGGCTGGGTGAGCAGTTCTTC CASSEYGGASGGLGEQFF
TRBJ2-7 TRBD2 . TRBV7-9 TGTGCCAGCAGCCCCCAAAACGTACTAGCGTACGAGCAGTACTTC CASSPQNVLAYEQYF
TRBJ1-4 TRBD1 . TRBV4-3 TGCGCCAGCAGCCAATCGTCGACAGGGTTAGACGAAAAACTGTTTTTT CASSQSSTGLDEKLFF
TRBJ2-3 . . TRBV7-2 TGTGCCAGCCTATTGAACACAGATACGCAGTATTTT CASLLNTDTQYF
TRBJ1-2 . . TRBV11-2 TGTGCCAGCAGCTTAGAGCAGGGAGGGGGCTACACCTTC CASSLEQGGGYTF
TRBJ2-2 TRBD1 few TRBV7-6 TGTGCCAGCAGCTTACAGGGGGCGAACACCGGGGAGCTGTTTTTT CASSLQGANTGELFF
TRBJ1-3 TRBD1 . TRBV5-1 TGCGCCAGCAGCTGGGTGACAGGGCGTCCTGACACCATATATTTT CASSWVTGRPDTIYF
TRBJ2-7 . . TRBV5-1 TGCGCCAGCAGCCCAGAAGGCAGGTCAGACCTCGAGCAGTACTTC CASSPEGRSDLEQYF
TRBJ2-6 TRBD1 . TRBV7-8 TGTGCCAGCAGCTGGGACAGGGGGGGACTCTCTGGGGCCAACGTCCTGACTTTC CASSWDRGGLSGANVLTF
TRBJ2-1 . . TRBV27 TGTGCCAGCAGTTTAAAGCCGGTCTTATACTACAATGAGCAGTTCTTC CASSLKPVLYYNEQFF
TRBJ1-6 TRBD1 . TRBV9 TGTGCCAGCAGCGTCGGACAGGGGAGGTCACCCCTCCACTTT CASSVGQGRSPLHF
TRBJ1-3 TRBD1 . TRBV29-1 TGCAGCGCCAGGGACAGCCTCTCTGGAAACACCATATATTTT CSARDSLSGNTIYF
TRBJ1-5 TRBD1 . TRBV6-1 TGTGCCAGCAGGGAAGACAGGGTCTACAATCAGCCCCAGCATTTT CASREDRVYNQPQHF
TRBJ1-1 TRBD1 . TRBV7-9 TGTGCCAGCAGCTCCCCCGATGGACAGGACACTGAAGCTTTCTTT CASSSPDGQDTEAFF
TRBJ2-5 TRBD2 . TRBV2 TGTGCCAGCGTGAGCGGGGGGTGGGCAGAGACCCAGTACTTC CASVSGGWAETQYF